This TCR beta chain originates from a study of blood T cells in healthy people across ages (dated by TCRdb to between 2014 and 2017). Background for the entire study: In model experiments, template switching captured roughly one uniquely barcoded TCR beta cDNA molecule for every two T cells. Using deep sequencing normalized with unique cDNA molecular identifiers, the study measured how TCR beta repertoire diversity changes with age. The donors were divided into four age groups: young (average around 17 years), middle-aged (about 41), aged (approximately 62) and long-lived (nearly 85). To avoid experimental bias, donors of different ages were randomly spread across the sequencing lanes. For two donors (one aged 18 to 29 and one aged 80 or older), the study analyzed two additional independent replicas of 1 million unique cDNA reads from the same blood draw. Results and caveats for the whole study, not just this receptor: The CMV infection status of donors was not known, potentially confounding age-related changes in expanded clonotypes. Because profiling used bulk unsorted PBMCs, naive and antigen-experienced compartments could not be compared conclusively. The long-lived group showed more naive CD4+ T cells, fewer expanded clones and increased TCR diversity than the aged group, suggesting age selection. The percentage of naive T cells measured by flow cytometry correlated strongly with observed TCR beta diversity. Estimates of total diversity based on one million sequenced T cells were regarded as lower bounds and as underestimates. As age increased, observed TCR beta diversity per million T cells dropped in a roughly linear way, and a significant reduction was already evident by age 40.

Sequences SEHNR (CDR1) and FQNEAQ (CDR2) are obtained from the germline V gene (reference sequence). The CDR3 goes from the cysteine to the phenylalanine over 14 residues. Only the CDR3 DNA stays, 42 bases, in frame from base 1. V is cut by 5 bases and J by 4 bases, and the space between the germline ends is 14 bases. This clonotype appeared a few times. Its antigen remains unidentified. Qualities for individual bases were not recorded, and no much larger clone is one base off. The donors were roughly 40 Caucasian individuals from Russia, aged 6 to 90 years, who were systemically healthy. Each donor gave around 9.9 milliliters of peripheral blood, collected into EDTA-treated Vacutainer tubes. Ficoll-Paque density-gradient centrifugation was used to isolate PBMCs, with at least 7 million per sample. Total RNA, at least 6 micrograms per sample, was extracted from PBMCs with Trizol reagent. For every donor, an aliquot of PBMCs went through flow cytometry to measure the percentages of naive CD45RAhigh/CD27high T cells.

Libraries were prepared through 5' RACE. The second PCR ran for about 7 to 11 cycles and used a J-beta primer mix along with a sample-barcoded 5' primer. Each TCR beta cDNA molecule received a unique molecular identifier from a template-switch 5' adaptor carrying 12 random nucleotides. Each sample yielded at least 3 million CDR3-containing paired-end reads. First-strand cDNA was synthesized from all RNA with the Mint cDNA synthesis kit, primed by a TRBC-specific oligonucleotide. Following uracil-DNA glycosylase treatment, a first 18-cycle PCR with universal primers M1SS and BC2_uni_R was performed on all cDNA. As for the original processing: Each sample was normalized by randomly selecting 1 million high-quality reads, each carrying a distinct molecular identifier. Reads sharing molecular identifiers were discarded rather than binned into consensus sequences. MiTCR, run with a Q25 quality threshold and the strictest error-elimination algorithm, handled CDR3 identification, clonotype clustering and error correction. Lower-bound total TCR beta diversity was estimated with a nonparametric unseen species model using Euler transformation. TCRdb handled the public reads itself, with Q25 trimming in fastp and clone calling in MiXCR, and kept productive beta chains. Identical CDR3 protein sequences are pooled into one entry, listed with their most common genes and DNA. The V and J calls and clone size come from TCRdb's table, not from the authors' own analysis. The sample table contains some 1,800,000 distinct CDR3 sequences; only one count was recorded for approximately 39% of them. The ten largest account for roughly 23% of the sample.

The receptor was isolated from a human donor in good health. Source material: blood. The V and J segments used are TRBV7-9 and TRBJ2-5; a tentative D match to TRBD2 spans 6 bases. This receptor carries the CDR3 CASSVYVGGETQYF. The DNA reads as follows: TGTGCCAGCAGCGTTTATGTCGGGGGAGAGACCCAGTACTTC.